A selection of T cell receptor beta chains follows, all from one sample in a study of glioma-infiltrating T cells. TCRdb independently ran MiXCR on the multiplex PCR reads; one entry per CDR3 protein. Among under 200,000 distinct CDR3 sequences, more than 35% were seen once, and the ten largest hold under 6.5%. Specimen: glioma tissue, nonneoplastic brain tissue, or PBMCs (not recorded which). The source of these receptors is a human donor with low-grade glioma or glioblastoma, undergoing nonglioma brain surgery, or in good health (not recorded which). Both conserved end residues are trimmed from each CDR3.

TRBV12-3/TRBV12-4	TRBJ1-2	ASSSRGLSGYT
TRBV11-1	TRBJ1-1	ASSSNSWGGTEAF
TRBV4-1	TRBJ2-5	ASSQDGQSETQY
TRBV19	TRBJ2-7	ASSLHLATSYEQY
TRBV28	TRBJ2-3	ASILRVSTQY
TRBV24-1	TRBJ2-2	ATSDPSLAENTGELF
TRBV5-6	TRBJ1-1	ASSLFGQGVPEAF
TRBV6-6	TRBJ2-7	ASSFSSGSRHEQY
TRBV6-1	TRBJ2-2	ARGVGTGELF
TRBV6-5	TRBJ1-1	ASGYARTVTGAF
TRBV2	TRBJ2-1	ASMERRQRNEQF
TRBV5-4	TRBJ2-1	ASSPYSSGRRNNEQF
TRBV6-1	TRBJ1-2	ASYSPGQEVRGYT
TRBV6-1	TRBJ2-1	ASSGTNLYNEQF
TRBV29-1	TRBJ2-1	SVDSDSSDSYNEQF
TRBV7-2	TRBJ2-3	ASSLDTSGRGKDTQY
TRBV4-2	TRBJ2-1	ASSQEQSTEQF
TRBV20-1	TRBJ2-7	SARDLQGYEQY
TRBV12-3/TRBV12-4	TRBJ1-1	ASSTTADTGAF
TRBV2	TRBJ2-3	ASSLPGTSGTDTQY
TRBV27	TRBJ2-5	ASSFFETQY
TRBV6-2/TRBV6-3	TRBJ1-1	ASSYSEGNAEA
TRBV4-1	TRBJ2-7	ASSQLAGGAHEQY
TRBV6-2/TRBV6-3	TRBJ1-5	ASSQGGADSNQPQH
TRBV2	TRBJ2-2	ASIKIDSFTGELF
TRBV14	TRBJ2-7	ASSSTVNHEQY
TRBV20-1	TRBJ2-7	SAPAPSSYEQY
TRBV2	TRBJ1-2	ASSVGREKVYT
TRBV12-3/TRBV12-4	TRBJ1-5	ASSGPSGQPQH
TRBV27	TRBJ1-3	ASSPPSNTIY
TRBV5-8	TRBJ1-2	ASSLGLREGGYGYT
TRBV11-1	TRBJ1-1	ASSVEGRTEAF
TRBV5-4	TRBJ2-5	ASRFSPQGGEHY
TRBV20-1	TRBJ2-7	SARNMGGTYEQY
TRBV28	TRBJ2-1	ASSSGRERYEQF
TRBV2	TRBJ1-6	ASSWGGNNSPLH
TRBV2	TRBJ1-2	ASSVSGSKGYT
TRBV4-1	TRBJ2-3	ASRQVDEGTQY
TRBV5-1	TRBJ2-5	ASSFYGAEEETQY
TRBV20-1	TRBJ2-6	SASGTGPSGANVLT